These 20 T cell receptor beta chains were all obtained from the same sample, sequenced in a study of chemoradiotherapy in HPV16-positive cancers (dated 2022 in TCRdb). Library construction relied on the immunoSEQ multiplex PCR assay. TCRdb took over this immuneACCESS table, retaining in-frame rearrangements with V and J assigned. Such tables are incomplete; in checked studies, under half of the missing clones stem from an unresolved V gene, and the remainder is unexplained. In this sample the table shows fewer than 30,000 clones, roughly 94% of which occur a single time. The biggest ten clones account for roughly 2.5% of the sample. The sample here was taken from a patient who underwent chemoradiotherapy. All receptors come from a human donor with HPV-associated anogenital cancer.

This clone was detected once. The genes are TRBV7-9 and TRBJ2-7; D is possibly TRBD1 (6 bases). The CDR3 runs to 13 residues. The ends were cut back, 4 bases at V and 4 bases at J, with 11 bases in the middle. The germline CDR1 and CDR2 sequences are SEHNR and FQNEAQ (reference sequence). The CDR3 loop reads CASSSGHTYEQYF. For the CDR3, the DNA is TGTGCCAGCAGCTCGGGACATACTTACGAGCAGTACTTC.

The J gene is TRBJ2-2, the V gene TRBV5-5; 7 nucleotides line up with TRBD2. With 1 base clipped from V and 4 bases from J, the junction kept 7 bases outside the gene matches. Germline CDR1 reads SGHKS; CDR2 reads YYEKEE (reference sequence). CDR3 length: 16 amino acids. The CDR3 spells CASSLRGGSGTGELFF. CDR3 bases: TGTGCCAGCAGCTTGAGAGGCGGGAGTGGCACCGGGGAGCTGTTTTTT.

J is TRBJ1-3 and V is TRBV6-1; D remains unclear. The CDR3 is 16 residues long. Looked up from germline, CDR1 is MNHNS and CDR2 is SASEGT. With 2 bases removed from V and 0 bases from J, the gap between germline ends came to 11 bases. The CDR3 reads CASSEWELDSGNTIYF. The CDR3 DNA follows: TGTGCCAGCAGTGAATGGGAGTTAGACTCTGGAAACACCATATATTTT.

This chain connects TRBV4-3 to TRBJ2-3, with D perhaps matching TRBD2 (5 bases). This CDR3 comprises 16 residues. Germline V CDR1 and CDR2: LGHNA, YSLEER. V was shortened by 3 bases and J by 2 bases, with 15 bases between the two germline ends. Here the CDR3 reads CASSQPGVGSTDTQYF. CDR3 sequence (DNA): TGCGCCAGCAGCCAGCCCGGGGTTGGGTCCACAGATACGCAGTATTTT.

The chain combines TRBV11-2 with TRBJ1-1, with D unclear. V dropped 5 bases and J dropped 7 bases, with 8 bases sitting between them. Germline CDR1 reads SGHAT; CDR2 reads FQNNGV. The CDR3 runs 11 residues. Written as DNA, the CDR3 is TGTGCCAGCAGCCTGGACCGTGAAGCTTTCTTT. As protein: CASSLDREAFF.

V and J are TRBV19 and TRBJ2-7; 12 bases fit TRBD2. Germline CDR1 LNHDA, CDR2 SQIVND (reference sequence). The CDR3 has 13 residues. Trimming cost V 9 bases and J 2 bases; bases outside gene matches: 2. The CDR3 coding sequence is TGTGCCAGCGGACTAGCGGGACCCTACGAGCAGTACTTC. This encodes CASGLAGPYEQYF.

The V gene is TRBV6-6, the J gene TRBJ2-1, with 8 nucleotides matching TRBD2. V trimming: 8 bases; J trimming: 7 bases; junction bases outside the gene matches: 10. From germline, CDR1 is MNHNY and CDR2 SVGAGI (reference sequence). There are 14 residues in the CDR3. CDR3 in DNA: TGTGCCAGCCTCCGGGGGGGTAGCGGAAATGAGCAGTTCTTC. It is translated as CASLRGGSGNEQFF.

J is TRBJ1-1 and V is TRBV6-1, with 8 nucleotides matching TRBD1. V shed 6 bases and J 4 bases; nucleotides not matched to a gene: 7. Germline V gene lookup returns CDR1 MNHNS and CDR2 SASEGT. This CDR3 region has 14 residues. CDR3 residues: CASSDRGRGTEAFF. The CDR3 DNA sequence: TGTGCCAGCAGCGACAGGGGCAGGGGCACTGAAGCTTTCTTT.

The rearrangement links TRBV7-9 to TRBJ2-3, with 9 bases that match TRBD2. V was pared by 7 bases and J by 4 bases, with 18 bases of the junction left unmatched. Looked up from germline, CDR1 is SEHNR and CDR2 is FQNEAQ (reference sequence). This CDR3 comprises 18 residues. The CDR3 loop reads CASNPGRVAGEVADTQYF. The CDR3 nucleotides read TGTGCCAGCAACCCCGGGCGAGTAGCGGGAGAAGTCGCAGATACGCAGTATTTT.

The chain joins TRBV7-2 to TRBJ2-1; D is ambiguous. V was cut by 5 bases and J by 2 bases, with 10 bases left in between. Per germline, CDR1 SGHTA and CDR2 FQGNSA. This CDR3 is 14 amino acids long. The CDR3 loop reads CASSRRTAYNEQFF. The CDR3 DNA reads TGTGCCAGCAGCCGCCGTACAGCCTACAATGAGCAGTTCTTC.

The chain couples TRBV28 to TRBJ2-7; perhaps TRBD2 as D (5 bases). CDR1 MDHEN and CDR2 SYDVKM come from the germline V gene. CDR3 length: 15 amino acids. V lost 4 bases and J 5 bases, leaving 18 bases between the germline ends. The CDR3 sequence: CASSSRLRWGDEQYF. The CDR3 nucleotides are TGTGCCAGCAGTTCCCGACTAAGGTGGGGAGACGAGCAGTACTTC.

This chain joins TRBV5-1 and TRBJ1-1; D remains unclear. The CDR3 has 13 residues. The V end was cut by 0 bases, the J end by 0 bases, with 3 bases between. Germline V CDR1 and CDR2: SGHRS, YFSETQ. CDR3 residues: CASSLALNTEAFF. In nucleotides, the CDR3 is TGCGCCAGCAGCTTGGCCTTGAACACTGAAGCTTTCTTT.

The chain recombines TRBV5-1 with TRBJ1-2; TRBD1 is a possible D gene (6 bases). Germline loops: CDR1 SGHRS, CDR2 YFSETQ. CDR3 size: 14 residues. Trimming stripped 0 bases from V and 3 bases from J, with 9 bases between. This CDR3 reads CASSLETGYYGYTF. The CDR3 DNA reads TGCGCCAGCAGCTTGGAGACAGGCTACTATGGCTACACCTTC.

The rearrangement joins TRBV6-6 to TRBJ1-5; 7 bases are a match to TRBD1. CDR3 length: 15 amino acids. CDR1 MNHNY and CDR2 SVGAGI come from the germline V gene (reference sequence). The trim removed 6 bases at V and 3 bases at J, leaving 8 bases unmatched. The CDR3 DNA reads as TGTGCCAGCAGACCAGGGGGTGGCAACAATCAGCCCCAGCATTTT. Encoded protein: CASRPGGGNNQPQHF.

The V call is TRBV5-1, the J call TRBJ1-2; D perhaps matches TRBD1 (5 bases). The CDR3 runs 15 residues. Looked up from germline, CDR1 is SGHRS and CDR2 is YFSETQ. The germline V and J ends were trimmed by 4 bases and 4 bases, with 17 bases remaining between them. The CDR3 nucleotides read TGCGCCAGCAGCCCCGGGACGGAGGCCCCCTATGGCTACACCTTC. It translates to CASSPGTEAPYGYTF.

This clone was observed a handful of times. CDR3 loop: CAMRAARENIQYF. For the CDR3, the DNA is TGCGCCATGCGGGCCGCTAGAGAAAACATTCAGTACTTC. The chain carries TRBV10-2 and TRBJ2-4; D might be TRBD2 (5 bases). The CDR3 totals 13 residues. The germline gives CDR1 WSHSY, CDR2 SAAADI. V shed 10 bases and J shed 5 bases, with 15 bases lying between them.

This clone has a single count. This chain joins TRBV28 and TRBJ2-7; TRBD1 or TRBD2 may be the D gene (5 bases each). There are 14 residues in the CDR3. Deletions cut 3 bases from V and 1 base from J, with 10 bases between. Germline CDR1 reads MDHEN; CDR2 reads SYDVKM. Written as DNA, the CDR3 is TGTGCCAGCAGTTTGGTAGGGACGTCCTACGAGCAGTACTTC. This sequence encodes CASSLVGTSYEQYF. Drawing the rest from reference TRBV28 and TRBJ2-7, the complete variable domain is DVKVTQSSRYLVKRTGEKVFLECVQDMDHENMFWYRQDPGLGLRLIYFSYDVKMKEKGDIPEGYSVSREKKERFSLILESASTNQTSMYLCASSLVGTSYEQYFGPGTRLTVT.

This chain links TRBV6-1 with TRBJ2-1, with TRBD2 matching over 7 bases. The germline V gene encodes CDR1 MNHNS and CDR2 SASEGT. Unmatched junction bases numbered 11, after V lost 2 bases and J lost 4 bases. This CDR3 contains 17 residues. The CDR3 nucleotides are TGTGCCAGCAGTGAATATACGGGTCTAGCGGTATACAATGAGCAGTTCTTC. This sequence encodes CASSEYTGLAVYNEQFF.

The sample holds one count of this clone. J is TRBJ2-5 and V is TRBV7-2, with TRBD1 as a possible D gene (5 bases). Per the germline V gene, CDR1 is SGHTA and CDR2 is FQGNSA. The CDR3 has 12 residues. V was trimmed by 3 bases and J by 9 bases, leaving 11 bases between them. Here the CDR3 reads CASSFEEGAQYF. DNA of the CDR3: TGTGCCAGCAGCTTTGAGGAAGGGGCCCAGTACTTC.

This clone was counted once. The chain recombines TRBV7-9 with TRBJ1-3; 10 bases align to TRBD1. The J segment lost 3 bases and the V segment lost 4 bases, leaving 15 bases of the junction unmatched. CDR3 length equals 19 residues. The germline CDR1 and CDR2 sequences are SEHNR and FQNEAQ (reference sequence). CDR3 protein: CASSSGQGSLRGGGNTIYF. The CDR3 DNA sequence: TGTGCCAGCAGCTCGGGACAGGGGAGTCTCCGGGGAGGTGGAAACACCATATATTTT.